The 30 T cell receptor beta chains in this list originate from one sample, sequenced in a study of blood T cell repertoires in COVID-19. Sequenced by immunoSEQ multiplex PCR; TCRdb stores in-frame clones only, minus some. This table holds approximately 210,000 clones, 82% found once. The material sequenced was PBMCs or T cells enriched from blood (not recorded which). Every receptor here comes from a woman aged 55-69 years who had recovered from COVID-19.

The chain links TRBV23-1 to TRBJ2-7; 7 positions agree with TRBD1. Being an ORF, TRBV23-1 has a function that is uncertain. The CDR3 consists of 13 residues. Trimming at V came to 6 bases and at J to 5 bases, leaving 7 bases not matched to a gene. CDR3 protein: CASRRQGIHEQYF. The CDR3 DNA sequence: TGCGCCAGCAGGCGACAGGGAATTCACGAGCAGTACTTC.

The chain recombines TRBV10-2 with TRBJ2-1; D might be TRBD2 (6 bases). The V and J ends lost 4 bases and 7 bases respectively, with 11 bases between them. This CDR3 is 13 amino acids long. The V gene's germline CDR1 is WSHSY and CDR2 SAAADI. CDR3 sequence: CASSAVRGNEQFF. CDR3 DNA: TGCGCCAGCAGTGCGGTACGGGGGAATGAGCAGTTCTTC.

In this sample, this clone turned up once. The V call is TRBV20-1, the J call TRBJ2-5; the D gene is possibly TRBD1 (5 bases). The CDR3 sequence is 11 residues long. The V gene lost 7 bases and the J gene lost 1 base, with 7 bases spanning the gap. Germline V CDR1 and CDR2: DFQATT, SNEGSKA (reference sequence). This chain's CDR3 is CSGQFQETQYF. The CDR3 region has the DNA TGCAGTGGACAGTTCCAAGAGACCCAGTACTTC.

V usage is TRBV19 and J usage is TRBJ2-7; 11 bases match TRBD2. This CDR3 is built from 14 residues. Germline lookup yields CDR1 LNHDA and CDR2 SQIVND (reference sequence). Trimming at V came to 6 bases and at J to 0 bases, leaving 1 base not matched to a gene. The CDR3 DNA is TGTGCCAGTAGGACTAGCGGGAACTCCTACGAGCAGTACTTC. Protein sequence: CASRTSGNSYEQYF.

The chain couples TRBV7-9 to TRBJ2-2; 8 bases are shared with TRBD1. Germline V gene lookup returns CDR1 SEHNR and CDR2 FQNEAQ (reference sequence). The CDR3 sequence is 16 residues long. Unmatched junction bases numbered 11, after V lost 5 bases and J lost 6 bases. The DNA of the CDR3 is TGTGCCAGCAGCCGCTGGACAGGGCGAATCTCCGGGGAGCTGTTTTTT. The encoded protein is CASSRWTGRISGELFF.

The CDR3 loop reads CALTVSSGNTIYF. The CDR3 DNA reads as TGTGCCCTGACAGTCTCATCTGGAAACACCATATATTTT. V and J are TRBV30 and TRBJ1-3; a possible D gene is TRBD1 (5 bases). The CDR3 is 13 amino acids. The V end lost 8 bases, the J end lost 1 base, and 12 bases lay between the germline ends. Germline V lookup: CDR1 GTSNPN, CDR2 SVGIG (reference sequence).

In nucleotides, the CDR3 is TGTGCCAGCAGGACAGGGGGTATCGCTGAAGCTTTCTTT. Protein sequence: CASRTGGIAEAFF. The chain couples TRBV12-3 or TRBV12-4 to TRBJ1-1; 9 bases match TRBD1. This CDR3 is built from 13 residues. The J segment lost 6 bases and the V segment lost 6 bases, leaving 5 bases of the junction unmatched.

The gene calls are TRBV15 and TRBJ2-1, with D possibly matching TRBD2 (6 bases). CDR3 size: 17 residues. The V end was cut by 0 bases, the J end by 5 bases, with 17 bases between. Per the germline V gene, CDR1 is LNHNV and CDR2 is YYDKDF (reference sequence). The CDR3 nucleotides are TGTGCCACCAGCAGAGATGTTCTAGCGTCCGGAAACAATGAGCAGTTCTTC. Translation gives CATSRDVLASGNNEQFF.

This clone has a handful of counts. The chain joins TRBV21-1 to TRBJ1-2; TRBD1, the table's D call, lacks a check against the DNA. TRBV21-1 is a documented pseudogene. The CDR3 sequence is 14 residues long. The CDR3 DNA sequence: TGTGCCAGCAGCAAAGGGACAGGGCCCTATGGCTACACCTTC. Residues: CASSKGTGPYGYTF.

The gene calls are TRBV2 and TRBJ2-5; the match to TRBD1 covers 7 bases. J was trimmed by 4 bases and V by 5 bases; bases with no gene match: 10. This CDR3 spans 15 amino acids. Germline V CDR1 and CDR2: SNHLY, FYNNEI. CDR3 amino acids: CASSFSGTVAETQYF. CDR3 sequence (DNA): TGTGCCAGCAGTTTCTCCGGGACAGTAGCAGAGACCCAGTACTTC.

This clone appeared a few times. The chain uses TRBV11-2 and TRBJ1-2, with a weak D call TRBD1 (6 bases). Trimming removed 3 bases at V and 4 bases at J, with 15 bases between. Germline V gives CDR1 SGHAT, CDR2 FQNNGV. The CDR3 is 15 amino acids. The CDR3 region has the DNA TGTGCCAGCAGCTTTGTCGGGACAACCTCCTATGGCTACACCTTC. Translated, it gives CASSFVGTTSYGYTF.

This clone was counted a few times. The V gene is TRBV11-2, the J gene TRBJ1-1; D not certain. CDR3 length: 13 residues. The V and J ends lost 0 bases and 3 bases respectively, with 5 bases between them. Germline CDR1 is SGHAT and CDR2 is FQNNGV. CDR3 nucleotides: TGTGCCAGCAGCTTAGATTCGGACACTGAAGCTTTCTTT. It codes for CASSLDSDTEAFF.

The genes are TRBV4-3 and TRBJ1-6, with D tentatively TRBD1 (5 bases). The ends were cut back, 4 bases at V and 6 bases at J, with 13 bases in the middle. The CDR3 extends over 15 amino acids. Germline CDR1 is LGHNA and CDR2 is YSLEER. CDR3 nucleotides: TGCGCCAGCAGCCTATCCGGAGGGGCTAATTCACCCCTCCACTTT. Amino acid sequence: CASSLSGGANSPLHF.

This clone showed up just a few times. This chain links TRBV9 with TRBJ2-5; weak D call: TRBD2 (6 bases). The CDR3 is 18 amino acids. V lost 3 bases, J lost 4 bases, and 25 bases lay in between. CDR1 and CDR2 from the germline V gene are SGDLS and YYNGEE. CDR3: CASSGAGGTPLRGETQYF. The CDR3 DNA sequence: TGTGCCAGCAGCGGAGCCGGAGGGACCCCCCTGAGAGGAGAGACCCAGTACTTC.

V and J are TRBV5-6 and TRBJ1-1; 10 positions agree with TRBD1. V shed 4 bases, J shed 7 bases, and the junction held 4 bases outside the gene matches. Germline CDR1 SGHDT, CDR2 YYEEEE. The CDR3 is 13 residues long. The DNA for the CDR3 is TGTGCCAGCAGCCGGGGACAGGGGCATGAAGCTTTCTTT. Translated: CASSRGQGHEAFF.

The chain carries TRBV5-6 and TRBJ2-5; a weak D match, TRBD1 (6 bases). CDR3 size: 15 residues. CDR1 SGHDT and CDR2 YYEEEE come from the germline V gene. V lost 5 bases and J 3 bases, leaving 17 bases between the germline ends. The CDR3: CASSQTGTTKETQYF. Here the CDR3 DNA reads TGTGCCAGCAGTCAGACCGGGACAACGAAAGAGACCCAGTACTTC. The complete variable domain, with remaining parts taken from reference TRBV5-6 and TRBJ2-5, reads DAGVTQSPTHLIKTRGQQVTLRCSPKSGHDTVSWYQQALGQGPQFIFQYYEEEERQRGNFPDRFSGHQFPNYSSELNVNALLLGDSALYLCASSQTGTTKETQYFGPGTRLLVL.

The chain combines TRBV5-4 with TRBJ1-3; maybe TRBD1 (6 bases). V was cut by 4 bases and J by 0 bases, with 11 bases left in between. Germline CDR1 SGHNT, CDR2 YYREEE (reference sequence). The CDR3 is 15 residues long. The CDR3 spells CASSLTGYSGNTIYF. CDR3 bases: TGTGCCAGCAGCCTCACAGGGTACTCTGGAAACACCATATATTTT.

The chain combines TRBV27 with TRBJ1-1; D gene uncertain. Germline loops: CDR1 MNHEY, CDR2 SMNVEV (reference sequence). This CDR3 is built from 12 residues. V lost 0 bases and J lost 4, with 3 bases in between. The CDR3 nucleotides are TGTGCCAGCAGTTTATCCGGCACTGAAGCTTTCTTT. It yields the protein CASSLSGTEAFF.

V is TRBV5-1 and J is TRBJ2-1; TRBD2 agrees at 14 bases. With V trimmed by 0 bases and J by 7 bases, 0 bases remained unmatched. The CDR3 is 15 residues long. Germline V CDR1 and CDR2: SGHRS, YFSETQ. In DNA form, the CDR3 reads TGCGCCAGCAGCTTGGGGACTAGCGGGAGGAATGAGCAGTTCTTC. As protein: CASSLGTSGRNEQFF.

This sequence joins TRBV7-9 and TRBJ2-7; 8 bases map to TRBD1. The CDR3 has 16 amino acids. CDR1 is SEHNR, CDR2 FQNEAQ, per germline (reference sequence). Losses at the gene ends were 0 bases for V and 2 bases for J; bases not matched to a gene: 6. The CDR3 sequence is CASSLARGQAPYEQYF. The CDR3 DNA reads TGTGCCAGCAGCTTAGCGCGGGGACAGGCCCCCTACGAGCAGTACTTC.

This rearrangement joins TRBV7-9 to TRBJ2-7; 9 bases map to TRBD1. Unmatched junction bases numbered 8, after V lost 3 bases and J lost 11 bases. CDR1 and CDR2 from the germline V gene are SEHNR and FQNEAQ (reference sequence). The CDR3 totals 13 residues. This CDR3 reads CASSFGTGFWKYF. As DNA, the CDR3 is TGTGCCAGCAGCTTCGGGACAGGGTTTTGGAAGTACTTC.

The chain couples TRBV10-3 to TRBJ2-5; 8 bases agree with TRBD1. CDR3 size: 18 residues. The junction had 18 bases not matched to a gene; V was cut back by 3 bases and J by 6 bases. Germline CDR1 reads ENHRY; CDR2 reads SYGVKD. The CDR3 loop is CAISDYVGQGARAQTQYF. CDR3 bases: TGTGCCATCAGTGACTACGTTGGCCAGGGGGCGCGTGCTCAGACCCAGTACTTC.

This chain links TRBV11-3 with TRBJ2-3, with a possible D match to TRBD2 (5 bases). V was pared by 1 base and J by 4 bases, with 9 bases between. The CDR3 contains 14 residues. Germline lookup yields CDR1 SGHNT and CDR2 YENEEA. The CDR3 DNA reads TGTGCCAGCAGCTTAGCCTCGGGGTCAGATACGCAGTATTTT. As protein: CASSLASGSDTQYF.

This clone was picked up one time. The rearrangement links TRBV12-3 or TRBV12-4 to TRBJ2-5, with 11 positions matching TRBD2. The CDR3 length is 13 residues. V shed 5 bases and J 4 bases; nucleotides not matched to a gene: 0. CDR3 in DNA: TGTGCCAGCAGTGGGACTAGCGGAGAGACCCAGTACTTC. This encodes CASSGTSGETQYF.

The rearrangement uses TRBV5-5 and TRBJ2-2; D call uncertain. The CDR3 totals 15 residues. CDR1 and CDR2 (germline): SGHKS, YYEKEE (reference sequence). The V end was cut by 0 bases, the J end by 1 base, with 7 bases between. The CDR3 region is CASSLDTVNTGELFF. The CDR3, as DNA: TGTGCCAGCAGCTTGGATACGGTGAACACCGGGGAGCTGTTTTTT.

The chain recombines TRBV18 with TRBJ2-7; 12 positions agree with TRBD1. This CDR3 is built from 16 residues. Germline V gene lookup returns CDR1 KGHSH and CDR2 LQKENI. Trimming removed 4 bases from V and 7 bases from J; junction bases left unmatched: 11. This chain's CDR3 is CASSLPGTGGSGEQYF. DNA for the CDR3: TGTGCCAGCTCACTCCCCGGGACAGGGGGCTCCGGGGAGCAGTACTTC. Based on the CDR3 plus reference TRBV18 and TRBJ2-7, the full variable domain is NAGVMQNPRHLVRRRGQEARLRCSPMKGHSHVYWYRQLPEEGLKFMVYLQKENIIDESGMPKERFSAEFPKEGPSILRIQQVVRGDSAAYFCASSLPGTGGSGEQYFGPGTRLTVT.

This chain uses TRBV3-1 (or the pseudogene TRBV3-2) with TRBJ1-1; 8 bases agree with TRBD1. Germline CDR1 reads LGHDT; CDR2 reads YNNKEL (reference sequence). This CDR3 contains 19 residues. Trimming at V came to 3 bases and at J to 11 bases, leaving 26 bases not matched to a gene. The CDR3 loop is CASSHGAGGDYGPSKRAFF. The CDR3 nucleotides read TGTGCCAGCAGCCATGGGGCAGGGGGCGATTATGGGCCCTCTAAGAGGGCTTTCTTT.

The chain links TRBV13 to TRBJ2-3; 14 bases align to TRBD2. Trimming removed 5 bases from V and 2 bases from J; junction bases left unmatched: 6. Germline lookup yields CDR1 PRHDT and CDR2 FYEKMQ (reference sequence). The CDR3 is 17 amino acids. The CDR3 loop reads CASSKGLAGDNTDTQYF. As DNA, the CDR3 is TGTGCCAGCAGCAAGGGACTAGCGGGGGACAACACAGATACGCAGTATTTT.

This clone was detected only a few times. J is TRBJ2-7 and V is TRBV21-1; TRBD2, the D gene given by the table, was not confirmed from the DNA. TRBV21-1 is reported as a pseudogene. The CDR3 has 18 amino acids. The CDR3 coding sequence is TGTGCCAGCAGCAAAGTACTGGGACTAGCGGGAGTTCGGGACGAGCAGTACTTC. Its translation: CASSKVLGLAGVRDEQYF.

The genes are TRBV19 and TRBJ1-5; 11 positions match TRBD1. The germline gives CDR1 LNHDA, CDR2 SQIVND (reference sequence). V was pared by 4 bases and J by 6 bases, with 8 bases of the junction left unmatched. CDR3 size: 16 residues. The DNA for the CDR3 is TGTGCCAGTAGTACGGGACAGGGGGTAAGTCGTCAGCCCCAGCATTTT. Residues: CASSTGQGVSRQPQHF.